These T cell receptor beta chains were read from a single sample in a study of cytomegalovirus exposure and HLA in healthy donors. TCRdb's copy holds only in-frame clones and misses some; the assay was immunoSEQ multiplex PCR. The table has approximately 160,000 clones, about 75% seen once. Material for sequencing was PBMCs. These receptors were collected from a male donor in good health and CMV-seropositive. Each CDR3 is given with its conserved first and last residue. D genes are given only for firm matches. Some rows have no size entry. The others give once, few or many, or a class for an expanded clone.

d_call	v_call	j_call	clone_size	cdr3_nt	cdr3_aa
-	TRBV7-8	TRBJ1-2	-	TGTGCCAGCAGCCCCAGTAACTATGGCTACACCTTC	CASSPSNYGYTF
TRBD1	TRBV6-5	TRBJ2-2	-	TGTGCCAGCAGGAGGGGGACAGGGCCCGGGGAGCTGTTTTTT	CASRRGTGPGELFF
TRBD1	TRBV2	TRBJ1-1	-	TGTGCCAGCAGGATGACAGGGGGCACTGAAGCTTTCTTT	CASRMTGGTEAFF
-	TRBV7-9	TRBJ2-7	-	TGTGCCAGCACCCCTTCGGCGGCGTCCTACGAGCAGTACTTC	CASTPSAASYEQYF
-	TRBV6-1	TRBJ2-1	-	TGTGCCAGCAGTGGCCGACAGGCGCTTTCCTACAATGAGCAGTTCTTC	CASSGRQALSYNEQFF
TRBD2	TRBV30	TRBJ2-7	-	TGTGCCTGGAGCACCTGGGAAGCGGGGGGTTCCTACGAGCAGTACTTC	CAWSTWEAGGSYEQYF
-	TRBV15	TRBJ1-5	-	TGTGCCACCAGCACTAGATTAAGGGGAAATCAGCCCCAGCATTTT	CATSTRLRGNQPQHF
-	TRBV5-6	TRBJ2-1	-	TGTGCCAGCAGCTTGGACAGGGCCCGGGCAAATGAGCAGTTCTTC	CASSLDRARANEQFF
-	TRBV20-1	TRBJ1-1	-	TGCAGTGCTAGAGACCCCATTGAAGCTTTCTTT	CSARDPIEAFF
-	TRBV5-3	TRBJ2-7	-	TGTGCCAGAAGCTTGCAATCGGGACAGCGGGCCTACGAGCAGTACTTC	CARSLQSGQRAYEQYF
TRBD2	TRBV7-6	TRBJ2-3	once	TGTGCCAGCAGCCTCACTAGCGGGGGATTGACAGATACGCAGTATTTT	CASSLTSGGLTDTQYF
-	TRBV18	TRBJ2-5	few	TGTGCCAGCTCACCATACAGTCTCCAAGAGACCCAGTACTTC	CASSPYSLQETQYF
TRBD1	TRBV5-1	TRBJ2-2	-	TGCGCCAGCAGCTCGAGGGGACAGGGGACATCCGGGGAGCTGTTTTTT	CASSSRGQGTSGELFF
-	TRBV12-2	TRBJ1-5	-	TGTGCAAGTCGCTTCGCCAGGGACACTCATAGCAATCAGCCCCAGCATTTT	CASRFARDTHSNQPQHF
TRBD1	TRBV2	TRBJ1-1	-	TGTGCCAGCAGCCCGACAGGGTACGGTGAAGCTTTCTTT	CASSPTGYGEAFF
TRBD1	TRBV2	TRBJ1-2	-	TGTGCCAGCAGTCGGGACAGGACTAACTATGGCTACACCTTC	CASSRDRTNYGYTF
-	TRBV2	TRBJ2-7	few	TGTGCCAGCAGTGAAGGAAGCGGGCGGACCTACGAGCAGTACTTC	CASSEGSGRTYEQYF
-	TRBV5-8	TRBJ2-7	-	TGTGCCAGCTATCGGGTGTACGAGCAGTACTTC	CASYRVYEQYF
-	TRBV18	TRBJ2-1	-	TGTGCCAGCTCGCCGGACGCGCAAGCGGGCCATGAGCAGTTCTTC	CASSPDAQAGHEQFF
-	TRBV7-3	TRBJ1-6	-	TGTGCCAGCAGCTTAACCGGGGAGCTCTATAATTCACCCCTCCACTTT	CASSLTGELYNSPLHF
-	TRBV11-1	TRBJ2-5	-	TGTGCCAGCAGTCTTCAGGGACTTGGCCAAGAGACCCAGTACTTC	CASSLQGLGQETQYF
-	TRBV5-1	TRBJ2-1	-	TGCGCCAGCAGCTTGTTTGGCCTAGCTAGCTCCTACAATGAGCAGTTCTTC	CASSLFGLASSYNEQFF
-	TRBV27	TRBJ2-2	few	TGTGCCAGCAGTCGGCCAGGGGATGCCACCGGGGAGCTGTTTTTT	CASSRPGDATGELFF
TRBD1	TRBV25-1	TRBJ2-5	few	TGTGCCAGCCACTCGGGACAGGGTGCGGAGACCCAGTACTTC	CASHSGQGAETQYF
-	TRBV11-2	TRBJ2-2	-	TGTGCCAGCCAGCCAGGGTTGTCCACCGGGGAGCTGTTTTTT	CASQPGLSTGELFF
-	TRBV10-2	TRBJ2-1	-	TGCGCCAGCAGTGAGGTTTTGGGGGGGCCTCTGCAGTTCTTC	CASSEVLGGPLQFF
TRBD1	TRBV19	TRBJ1-3	-	TGTGCCAGTAGTAGCACAGGGGGAACCTCTGGAAACACCATATATTTT	CASSSTGGTSGNTIYF
-	TRBV19	TRBJ1-5	-	TGTGCCAGTAGTTCTAACAGGGCTAGCAATCAGCCCCAGCATTTT	CASSSNRASNQPQHF
TRBD1	TRBV5-1	TRBJ2-1	-	TGCGCCAGCAGCTCGTACAGCCTAAAAGACAGGGGGCATGGCGATGAGCAGTTCTTC	CASSSYSLKDRGHGDEQFF
-	TRBV7-9	TRBJ2-7	-	TGTGCCAGCAGCCTATACGGGCGTGGAGGGTACGAGCAGTACTTC	CASSLYGRGGYEQYF
-	TRBV7-2	TRBJ1-2	-	TGTGCCAGCAGCCCCCATAGTGGTGGCTACACCTTC	CASSPHSGGYTF
TRBD1	TRBV5-5	TRBJ2-7	-	TGTGCCAGCAGCTTGGGGTGGGACAGGGGGCTATACGAGCAGTACTTC	CASSLGWDRGLYEQYF
-	TRBV6-6	TRBJ2-6	few	TGTGCCAGCAGTCTTTCTGGGGCCAACGTCCTGACTTTC	CASSLSGANVLTF
TRBD2	TRBV5-1	TRBJ2-5	once	TGCGCCAGCAGCTGGTTTTCGCGGGGGCAAGAGACCCAGTACTTC	CASSWFSRGQETQYF
TRBD1	TRBV30	TRBJ2-7	-	TGTGCCTGGAGCGGATCCCGGACAGGGGCAAGCTCCTACGAGCAGTACTTC	CAWSGSRTGASSYEQYF
TRBD1	TRBV4-3	TRBJ1-5	-	TGCGCCAGCAGCCAACAAACAGGGGCCGGGCAGCCCCAGCATTTT	CASSQQTGAGQPQHF
TRBD1	TRBV10-2	TRBJ2-7	few	TGCGCCAGCAGTAAGATAGGACAGGGGGCAGTATGCGAGCAGTACTTC	CASSKIGQGAVCEQYF
-	TRBV5-1	TRBJ1-1	-	TGCGCCAGCAGCTTAACAGGGCCGGAGGTCGGGCCTGAAGCTTTCTTT	CASSLTGPEVGPEAFF
TRBD2	TRBV19	TRBJ2-3	once	TGTGCCAGTAGTACCAGACTAGCGGGGGGACGGAGCACAGATACGCAGTATTTT	CASSTRLAGGRSTDTQYF
-	TRBV21-1	TRBJ2-3	-	TGTGCCAGCAGCAAAGATAGCGGGGGGGCCCCACGCACAGATACGCAGTATTTT	CASSKDSGGAPRTDTQYF